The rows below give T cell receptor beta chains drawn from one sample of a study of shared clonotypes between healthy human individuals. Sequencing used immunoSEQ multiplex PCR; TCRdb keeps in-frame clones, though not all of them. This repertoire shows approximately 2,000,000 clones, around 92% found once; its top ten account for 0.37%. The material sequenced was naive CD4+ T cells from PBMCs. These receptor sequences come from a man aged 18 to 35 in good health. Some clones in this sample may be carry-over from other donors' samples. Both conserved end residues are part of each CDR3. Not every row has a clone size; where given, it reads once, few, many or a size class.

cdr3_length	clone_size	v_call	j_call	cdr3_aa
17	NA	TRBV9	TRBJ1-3	CASSALGQGNSGNTIYF
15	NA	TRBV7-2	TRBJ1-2	CASSLDRSREGGYTF
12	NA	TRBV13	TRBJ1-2	CASSLASYGYTF
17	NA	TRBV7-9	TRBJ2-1	CASSSRRGNAPDNEQFF
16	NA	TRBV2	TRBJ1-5	CASKAGSTYSNQPQHF
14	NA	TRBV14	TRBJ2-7	CASNSGQGAYEQYF
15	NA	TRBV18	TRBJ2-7	CASSLTTSGSYEQYF
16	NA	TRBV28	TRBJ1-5	CASSPLGRGDNQPQHF
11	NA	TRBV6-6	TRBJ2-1	CASSPGGDPFF
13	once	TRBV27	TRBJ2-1	CASSSRQYNEQFF
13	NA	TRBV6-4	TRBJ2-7	CARGTRVAYEQYF
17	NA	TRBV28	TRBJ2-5	CASSFSSGRRGLETQYF
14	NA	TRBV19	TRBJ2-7	CASSRRTGPYEQYF
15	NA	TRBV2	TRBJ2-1	CASRARRPGGNEQFF
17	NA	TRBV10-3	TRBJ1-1	CAISGLLGDPMNTEAFF
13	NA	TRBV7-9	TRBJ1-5	CASSLVPNQPQHF
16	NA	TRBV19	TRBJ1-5	CASSPSGTVDTGSQHF
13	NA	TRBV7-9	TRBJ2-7	CASSLARSYEQYF
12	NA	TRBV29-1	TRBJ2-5	CSVLTGQETQYF
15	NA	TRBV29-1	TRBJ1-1	CSLGGRGLSGTEAFF
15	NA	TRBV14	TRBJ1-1	CASSQARDGNTEAFF
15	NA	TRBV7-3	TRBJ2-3	CASSLNRVGTDTQYF
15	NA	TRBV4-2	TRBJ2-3	CASSQVGSDTDTQYF
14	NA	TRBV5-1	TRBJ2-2	CASSLEGSTGELFF
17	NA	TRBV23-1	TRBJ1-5	CASSQSRQGYSNQPQHF
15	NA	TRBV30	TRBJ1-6	CAWSPRDRKNSPLHF
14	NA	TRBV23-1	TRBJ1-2	CASSPPMDNYGYTF
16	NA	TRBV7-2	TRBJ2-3	CASSLGVAGGADTQYF
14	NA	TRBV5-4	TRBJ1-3	CASTETGSGNTIYF
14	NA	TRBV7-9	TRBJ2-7	CASKNRDTTYEQYF
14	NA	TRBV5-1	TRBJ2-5	CASSRGGGRETQYF
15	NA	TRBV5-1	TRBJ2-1	CASSLDPVSVNEQFF
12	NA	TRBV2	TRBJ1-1	CASKVGSTEAFF
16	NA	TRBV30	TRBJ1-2	CAWSVRVSGSYYGYTF
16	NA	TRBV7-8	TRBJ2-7	CASSLLGTSVSYEQYF
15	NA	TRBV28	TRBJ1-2	CASTSWTFRNYGYTF
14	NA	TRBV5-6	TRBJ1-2	CASSLAGSLYGYTF
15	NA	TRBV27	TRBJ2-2	CASSLDMGHSGELFF
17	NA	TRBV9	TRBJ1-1	CASSVDQGPLMNTEAFF
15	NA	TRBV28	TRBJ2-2	CASSPSGRGSGELFF
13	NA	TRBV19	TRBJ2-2	CASSWQGTGELFF
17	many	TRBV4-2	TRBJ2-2	CASSQTKPGRTTGELFF
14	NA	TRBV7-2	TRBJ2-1	CASSSQRGGNEQFF
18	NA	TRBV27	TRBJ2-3	CASSPGLVPYTSTDTQYF
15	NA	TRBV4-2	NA	CASSQRLAEAYEQYF
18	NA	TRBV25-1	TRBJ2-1	CASSESPAGTGVYNEQFF
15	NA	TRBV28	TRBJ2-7	CASSLSGKSSYEQYF
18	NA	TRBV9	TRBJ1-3	CASSYRQGGVGSGNTIYF
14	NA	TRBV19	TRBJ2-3	CASSGGRMGDTQYF
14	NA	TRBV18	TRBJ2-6	CASSKETGANVLTF
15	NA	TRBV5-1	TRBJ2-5	CASSPSVGTRETQYF
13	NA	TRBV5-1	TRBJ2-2	CASSREPTGELFF
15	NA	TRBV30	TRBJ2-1	CAFRHTSGIYNEQFF
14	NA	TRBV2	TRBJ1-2	CASSGGRGDYGYTF
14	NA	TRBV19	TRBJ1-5	CASRSGLEGQPQHF
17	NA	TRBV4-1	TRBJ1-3	CASSQDVLGQGEDTIYF
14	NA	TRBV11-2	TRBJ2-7	CASSPTAGGGEQYF
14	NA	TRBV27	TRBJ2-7	CASSFSGYKYEQYF
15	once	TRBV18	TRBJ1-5	CASSPNQNAGQPQHF